Below, 3 T cell receptor beta chains from the same sample are listed, as sequenced in a study of shared clonotypes between healthy human individuals. Profiling relied on immunoSEQ multiplex PCR, and the TCRdb table lists in-frame clones only, not all of them. There are some 600,000 clones in the sample; roughly 96% occur only once, and roughly 0.1% lies in the top ten. It was CD45RO-negative cells, positively selected for CCR7, that made up naive CD8 cells, with terminally differentiated effector memory CD45RA+ cells excluded. Sequencing input: naive CD8+ T cells sorted from blood. Receptors were obtained from a woman between 25 and 40 years old in good health.

V gene TRBV7-2 combines with J gene TRBJ1-5; D is perhaps TRBD1 (5 bases). There are 16 residues in the CDR3. Trimming took 1 base from V and 2 from J, leaving 12 bases between them. Germline CDR1 and CDR2: SGHTA and FQGNSA. The CDR3 DNA is TGTGCCAGCAGCTTAGAAGGGGTGTCGGGCAATCAGCCCCAGCATTTT. Its protein is CASSLEGVSGNQPQHF.

This clone was detected once. This rearrangement joins TRBV28 to TRBJ2-5; 8 nucleotides agree with TRBD1. The V gene's germline CDR1 is MDHEN and CDR2 SYDVKM. V shed 5 bases and J 4 bases; nucleotides not matched to a gene: 6. The CDR3 runs to 14 residues. The CDR3 DNA follows: TGTGCCAGCAGTACAGGGGGTATGAGAGAGACCCAGTACTTC. Its translation: CASSTGGMRETQYF.

This chain uses TRBV10-2 with TRBJ2-1; D gene uncertain. This CDR3 is built from 11 residues. The V and J ends lost 2 bases and 8 bases respectively, with 4 bases between them. Germline CDR1 and CDR2: WSHSY and SAAADI. The CDR3 loop reads CASSEGHEQFF. CDR3 sequence (DNA): TGCGCCAGCAGTGAGGGTCATGAGCAGTTCTTC.